Listed below are T cell receptor beta chains from one sample, sequenced in a study of cytomegalovirus exposure and HLA in healthy donors. The data were produced by immunoSEQ multiplex PCR, yet TCRdb's version contains in-frame clones alone and is incomplete. The table has about 130,000 clones, less than 75% seen once. Sequencing was done on a sample of PBMCs. All receptors derive from a woman aged 40 to 50 in good health and CMV-seropositive. CDR3s include the opening cysteine and the closing phenylalanine or tryptophan. The order of the fields is J gene, D gene, clone size, V gene, CDR3 protein, CDR3 DNA. The D gene is left open where the match is weak. Some rows mark clone size as missing; the rest say once, few, many or name a class of expanded clone.

>TRBJ2-7|-|-|TRBV6-5
CASINGLNPYEQYF
TGTGCCAGCATCAACGGGTTAAACCCCTACGAGCAGTACTTC
>TRBJ1-1|-|-|TRBV5-1
CASSFAGHTEAFF
TGCGCCAGCAGCTTCGCGGGGCACACTGAAGCTTTCTTT
>TRBJ2-5|-|-|TRBV12-2
CASRLGTIWSGRQQETQYF
TGTGCAAGTCGCTTAGGAACTATTTGGAGCGGGAGGCAACAAGAGACCCAGTACTTC
>TRBJ2-3|TRBD1|-|TRBV11-2
CASSPGQGSKDTQYF
TGTGCCAGCAGCCCAGGACAGGGAAGCAAGGATACGCAGTATTTT
>TRBJ1-2|-|-|TRBV11-2
CASTPTDYGYTF
TGTGCCAGCACCCCGACAGATTATGGCTACACCTTC
>TRBJ1-3|-|few|TRBV6-1
CASSGRQAIRLNTIYF
TGTGCCAGCAGTGGACGACAGGCCATCCGCCTAAACACCATATATTTT
>TRBJ1-2|TRBD1|-|TRBV19
CASSIGTGSGYTF
TGTGCCAGTAGTATCGGGACAGGGAGCGGCTACACCTTC
>TRBJ2-1|TRBD1|-|TRBV28
CASSWTGGTVNEQFF
TGTGCCAGCAGTTGGACAGGGGGTACCGTCAATGAGCAGTTCTTC
>TRBJ2-7|TRBD1|once|TRBV28
CASSFQGGDRGTYEQYF
TGTGCCAGCAGTTTCCAAGGGGGGGACAGGGGCACCTACGAGCAATACTTC
>TRBJ2-4|-|few|TRBV29-1
CSVGSSDLAKNIQYF
TGCAGCGTTGGGTCTAGCGATCTAGCCAAAAACATTCAGTACTTC
>TRBJ2-5|-|-|TRBV27
CASSFVGAQETQYF
TGTGCCAGCAGTTTTGTGGGGGCCCAAGAGACCCAGTACTTC
>TRBJ2-1|TRBD1|-|TRBV10-3
CAISESFLSGGLYNEQFF
TGTGCCATCAGTGAGTCATTCCTATCAGGGGGCCTCTACAATGAGCAGTTCTTC